This T cell receptor (beta chain) was obtained from a study of blood T cell repertoires in COVID-19. Across the whole study: Samples of COVID-19 (acute and convalescent) were obtained from the United States, Italy and Spain.

The CDR3 spans 15 residues. The ends were cut back, 0 bases at V and 2 bases at J, with 8 bases in the middle. The V gene's germline CDR1 is MGHRA and CDR2 YSYEKL. This clone was counted between two and nine times. The table came from immunoSEQ multiplex PCR; TCRdb's copy has only in-frame clones and leaves some out. The sample holds 15,000 to 18,000 clones; 86% are singletons and the top ten take around 49%. The rearrangement joins TRBV4-1 to TRBJ2-1; no clear D. The sequence derives from a man in his sixties with acute or convalescent COVID-19. What was sequenced was peripheral blood. The CDR3 region is CASSQDSLTYNEQFF. DNA for the CDR3: TGCGCCAGCAGCCAAGATAGTTTAACCTACAATGAGCAGTTCTTC.